This T cell receptor (beta chain) derives from a study of CD8 T cells in ankylosing spondylitis. This clonotype has at least ten counts. Its specificity is unknown. The authors made TCR beta libraries by quantitative 5'-RACE with molecular barcodes. MiXCR, run by TCRdb on the 5' RACE reads, gives a single entry per CDR3 protein. The data hold about 100,000 distinct CDR3 sequences, with 24% observed a single time. General observations from the study: Some motif variants were previously reported in reactive arthritis synovial fluid and blood. A motif in TCR beta, a set of about 8 highly homologous variants, appeared characteristic of ankylosing spondylitis blood. Clones that were linked to disease were CD8+ and were relatively rare in peripheral blood.

Sequenced sample: synovial fluid, either unsorted or a sorted T cell fraction (not recorded which). The clonotype comes from a male donor with ankylosing spondylitis.

The CDR3 nucleotides read TGCGCCAGCAGCTTGGACCCCAGGCTTCTAAACACCGGGGAGCTGTTTTTT. Translation gives CASSLDPRLLNTGELFF. V is TRBV5-1 and J is TRBJ2-2; no clear D gene. V was clipped by 0 bases and J by 2 bases, with 14 bases between them. This CDR3 has 17 amino acids. Germline V gives CDR1 SGHRS, CDR2 YFSETQ.